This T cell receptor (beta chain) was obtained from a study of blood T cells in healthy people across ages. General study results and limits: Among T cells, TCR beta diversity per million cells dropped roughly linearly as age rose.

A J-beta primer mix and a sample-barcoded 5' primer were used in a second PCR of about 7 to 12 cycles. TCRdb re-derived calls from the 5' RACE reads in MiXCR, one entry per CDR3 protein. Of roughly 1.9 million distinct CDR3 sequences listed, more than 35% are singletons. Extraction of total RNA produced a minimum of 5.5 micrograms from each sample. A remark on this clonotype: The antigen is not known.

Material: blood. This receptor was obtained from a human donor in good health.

The CDR3 here is CSGRNPDEIGDYGYTF. CDR3 nucleotides: TGCAGCGGTAGAAATCCCGATGAAATAGGTGACTATGGCTACACCTTC. The chain combines TRBV29-1 with TRBJ1-2; no firm D call. The CDR3 sequence is 16 residues long. V was trimmed by 7 bases and J by 3 bases, leaving 24 bases between them. Germline CDR1 SQVTM, CDR2 ANQGSEA. The complete variable domain, with remaining parts taken from reference TRBV29-1 and TRBJ1-2, reads SAVISQKPSRDICQRGTSLTIQCQVDSQVTMMFWYRQQPGQSLTLIATANQGSEATYESGFVIDKFPISRPNLTFSTLTVSNMSPEDSSIYLCSGRNPDEIGDYGYTFGSGTRLTVV.